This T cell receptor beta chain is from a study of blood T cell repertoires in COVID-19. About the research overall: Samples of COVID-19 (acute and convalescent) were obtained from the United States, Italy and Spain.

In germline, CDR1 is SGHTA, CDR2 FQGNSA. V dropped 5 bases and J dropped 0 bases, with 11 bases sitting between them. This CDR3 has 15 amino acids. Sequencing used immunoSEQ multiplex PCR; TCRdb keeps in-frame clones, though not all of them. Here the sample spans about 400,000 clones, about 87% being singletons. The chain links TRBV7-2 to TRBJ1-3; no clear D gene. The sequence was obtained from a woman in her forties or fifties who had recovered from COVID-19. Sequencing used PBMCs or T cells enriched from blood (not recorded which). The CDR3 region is CASSARTGSGNTIYF. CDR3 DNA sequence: TGTGCCAGCAGCGCGAGAACGGGCTCTGGAAACACCATATATTTT.